A single sample gave rise to the 12 T cell receptor beta chains below, sequenced in a study of metastatic and nonmetastatic thyroid tumors. TCRdb re-clonotyped the PCR reads via MiXCR. The sample yields 20,000 or so clones, about a quarter seen once. No treatment of any kind had been given to any patient before thyroid surgery. Sequenced: tumor tissue. These receptor sequences come from a female donor with papillary thyroid cancer or a benign thyroid nodule (not recorded which). Some clones in this sample may be carry-over from other donors' samples.

This rearrangement joins TRBV2 to TRBJ1-1, with D perhaps TRBD1 (5 bases). This CDR3 is 16 amino acids long. Germline loops: CDR1 SNHLY, CDR2 FYNNEI. The ends were cut back, 7 bases at V and 1 base at J, with 19 bases in the middle. The CDR3 is CASIGVSGPPNTEAFF. The CDR3 DNA follows: TGTGCCAGCATCGGCGTATCGGGGCCGCCGAACACTGAAGCTTTCTTT.

The sample holds many counts of this clone. The identical CDR3 is also encoded by other nucleotide sequences in the sample. The chain recombines TRBV20-1 with TRBJ2-1; 9 bases are shared with TRBD2. CDR3 length equals 17 residues. With 3 bases clipped from V and 6 bases from J, the junction kept 15 bases outside the gene matches. The germline V gene encodes CDR1 DFQATT and CDR2 SNEGSKA (reference sequence). CDR3 nucleotide sequence: TGCAGTGCTAGGCCCTGGGGGGCGGGAGGGTTCTCCAATGAGCAGTTCTTC. Its protein product is CSARPWGAGGFSNEQFF.

The chain joins TRBV5-1 to TRBJ2-3; D might be TRBD2 (5 bases). CDR1 SGHRS and CDR2 YFSETQ come from the germline V gene. The CDR3 contains 16 residues. V gave up 0 bases and J gave up 3 bases, with 14 bases separating them. CDR3 residues: CASSLAWTRGTDTQYF. In nucleotides, the CDR3 is TGCGCCAGCAGCTTGGCCTGGACTCGAGGAACAGATACGCAGTATTTT.

J is TRBJ2-4 and V is TRBV30; D remains ambiguous. The germline V and J ends were trimmed by 4 bases and 0 bases, with 10 bases remaining between them. CDR3 length equals 14 residues. Germline V gene sequence: CDR1 GTSNPN, CDR2 SVGIG (reference sequence). CDR3 nucleotides: TGTGCCTGGAATGAAGAACTAGCCAAAAACATTCAGTACTTC. It specifies CAWNEELAKNIQYF.

The gene calls are TRBV6-1 and TRBJ2-2, with TRBD1 identical over 7 bases. The germline V gene has CDR1 MNHNS and CDR2 SASEGT. V lost 5 bases, J lost 5 bases, and 5 bases stayed unmatched. This CDR3 has 14 residues. The DNA for the CDR3 is TGTGCCAGCAGTACCGGGACAGAAACCGGGGAGCTGTTTTTT. Its translation is CASSTGTETGELFF.

This clone ranks as medium-sized. The rearrangement uses TRBV3-1 and TRBJ1-4, with D possibly being TRBD1 (6 bases). The CDR3 totals 17 residues. From germline, CDR1 is LGHDT and CDR2 YNNKEL (reference sequence). The V end was cut by 7 bases, the J end by 5 bases, with 23 bases between. The CDR3 nucleotides are TGTGCCAGCATCAAATTGTCTGAGGACAGCCGCAATGAAAAACTGTTTTTT. It encodes CASIKLSEDSRNEKLFF.

The chain links TRBV6-1 to TRBJ2-7, with 7 nucleotides matching TRBD1. The CDR3 is made up of 16 amino acids. The junction had 8 bases not matched to a gene; V was cut back by 1 base and J by 2 bases. CDR1 is MNHNS and CDR2 is SASEGT in the germline V gene. CDR3 in DNA: TGTGCCAGCAGTGAAGGAAAGGGACAGTGGCCCTACGAGCAGTACTTC. It encodes CASSEGKGQWPYEQYF.

The chain employs TRBV6-1 and TRBJ1-1, with D maybe TRBD1 (5 bases). Germline V gene data show CDR1 as MNHNS and CDR2 as SASEGT. The length of the CDR3 is 14 residues. Trimming cost V 8 bases and J 3 bases, with 16 bases left between them. CDR3 nucleotides: TGTGCCAGCCGGACGACGAGGGGTGACACTGAAGCTTTCTTT. This codes for CASRTTRGDTEAFF.

This clone was seen repeatedly, ten times or more. V gene TRBV27 combines with J gene TRBJ2-2, with a tentative D call TRBD1 (7 bases). Germline V gives CDR1 MNHEY, CDR2 SMNVEV (reference sequence). Trimming left V 5 bases short and J 6 bases short, with 16 bases between. The CDR3 length is 15 residues. This chain's CDR3 is CASSLKRRGAGELFF. The CDR3 region has the DNA TGTGCCAGCAGTCTAAAGCGCAGGGGGGCCGGGGAGCTGTTTTTT.

This clone has ten or more counts. This rearrangement joins TRBV3-1 to TRBJ1-5; possibly TRBD1 for D (5 bases). Trimming left V 4 bases short and J 3 bases short, with 22 bases between. The CDR3 covers 18 residues. CDR1 is LGHDT and CDR2 is YNNKEL in the germline V gene (reference sequence). This chain's CDR3 is CASSPGPRQSLYNQPQHF. Written as DNA, the CDR3 is TGTGCCAGCAGCCCAGGGCCTCGACAGAGTCTTTACAATCAGCCCCAGCATTTT.

This clone occurred many times. The chain has TRBV20-1 and TRBJ1-5; TRBD1 aligns across 7 bases. The CDR3 is made up of 12 amino acids. Trimming removed 5 bases from V and 5 bases from J; junction bases left unmatched: 3. Germline CDR1 reads DFQATT; CDR2 reads SNEGSKA (reference sequence). The CDR3 nucleotides are TGCAGTGCTGTCAGGGGGTATCAGCCCCAGCATTTT. This sequence encodes CSAVRGYQPQHF.

This clone was picked up many times. Since a much larger clone is just one base distant, this may be a read error. At the DNA level, this CDR3 is encoded by other sequences in the same sample as well. The V gene is TRBV6-1, the J gene TRBJ1-5; unclear D gene. This CDR3 contains 13 residues. Germline values: CDR1 MNHNS, CDR2 SASEGT. V was pared by 5 bases and J by 0 bases, with 5 bases between. CDR3 in amino acids: CASSTDSNQPQHF. As DNA, the CDR3 is TGTGCCAGCAGTACGGATAGCAATCAGCCCCAGCATTTT.